Following are 21 T cell receptor beta chains from one sample sequenced in a study of CD8+ T cells in alopecia areata. Sequencing relied on a cDNA template that was reverse transcribed from extracted RNA. The table came from immunoSEQ multiplex PCR; TCRdb's copy has only in-frame clones and leaves some out. The sample holds about 110,000 clones; almost 60% are singletons and the top ten take more than 20%. What was sequenced was CD8+ T cells sorted from blood. The receptor source for this set is a human donor in good health.

The rearrangement joins TRBV19 to TRBJ2-1, with TRBD1 matching over 7 bases. J gave up 6 bases and V 7 bases, and 0 bases lay outside the gene matches. CDR1 is LNHDA, CDR2 SQIVND, per germline (reference sequence). The CDR3 runs 11 residues. DNA of the CDR3: TGTGCCAGTACAGGGGGCAATGAGCAGTTCTTC. Its protein product is CASTGGNEQFF.

The rearrangement links TRBV5-6 to TRBJ2-2; TRBD1 is a possible D gene (5 bases). The length of the CDR3 is 15 residues. Per the germline V gene, CDR1 is SGHDT and CDR2 is YYEEEE. The V gene lost 0 bases and the J gene lost 9 bases, with 15 bases spanning the gap. CDR3 region: CASSLGWGAARELFF. The CDR3 nucleotides are TGTGCCAGCAGCTTGGGATGGGGCGCGGCTCGGGAGCTGTTTTTT. The full variable domain, with the rest looked up from reference TRBV5-6 and TRBJ2-2, is DAGVTQSPTHLIKTRGQQVTLRCSPKSGHDTVSWYQQALGQGPQFIFQYYEEEERQRGNFPDRFSGHQFPNYSSELNVNALLLGDSALYLCASSLGWGAARELFFGEGSRLTVL.

The rearrangement uses TRBV7-2 and TRBJ2-5; D is uncertain. Per the germline V gene, CDR1 is SGHTA and CDR2 is FQGNSA. The CDR3 runs 16 residues. V lost 4 bases and J 4 bases, leaving 19 bases between the germline ends. In DNA, the CDR3 is TGTGCCAGCAGCTACCCACAGCTCCAGGCCCGAGAGACCCAGTACTTC. Its protein is CASSYPQLQARETQYF. The full variable domain, in which reference TRBV7-2 and TRBJ2-5 provide the parts outside the CDR3, is GAGVSQSPSNKVTEKGKDVELRCDPISGHTALYWYRQSLGQGLEFLIYFQGNSAPDKSGLPSDRFSAERTGGSVSTLTIQRTQQEDSAVYLCASSYPQLQARETQYFGPGTRLLVL.

The rearrangement uses TRBV7-8 and TRBJ2-5, with 9 bases aligning to TRBD2. There are 16 residues in the CDR3. With V trimmed by 4 bases and J by 5 bases, 11 bases remained unmatched. The germline V gene has CDR1 SGHVS and CDR2 FQNEAQ. CDR3 sequence (DNA): TGTGCCAGCAGCTCGCCTAGCGGGGTCGCTTGGGAGACCCAGTACTTC. Residues: CASSSPSGVAWETQYF.

The rearrangement links TRBV27 to TRBJ1-2, with D tentatively TRBD1 (5 bases). Germline CDR1 MNHEY, CDR2 SMNVEV (reference sequence). The CDR3 loop spans 16 amino acids. V dropped 3 bases and J dropped 2 bases, with 16 bases sitting between them. The CDR3 here is CASSFLGEQTNYGYTF. The CDR3 DNA reads TGTGCCAGCAGTTTTTTGGGGGAACAGACCAACTATGGCTACACCTTC.

The CDR3 DNA follows: TGTGCCTGGAGTCCAATTCAAGGGGTGGGGACTGAAGCTTTCTTT. Translated, it gives CAWSPIQGVGTEAFF. The chain joins TRBV30 to TRBJ1-1; D may be TRBD1 (5 bases). This CDR3 is 15 amino acids long. V was clipped by 2 bases and J by 5 bases, with 18 bases between them. Germline CDR1 and CDR2: GTSNPN and SVGIG (reference sequence).

This clone has a handful of counts. J is TRBJ2-2 and V is TRBV27; a possible D gene is TRBD2 (6 bases). CDR3 size: 14 residues. Germline V gene lookup returns CDR1 MNHEY and CDR2 SMNVEV (reference sequence). Trimming took 2 bases from V and 3 from J, leaving 7 bases between them. CDR3 nucleotide sequence: TGTGCCAGCAGTTTACGGAGGGACACCGGGGAGCTGTTTTTT. Its protein product is CASSLRRDTGELFF.

The V gene is TRBV7-9, the J gene TRBJ2-7, with D possibly matching TRBD1 (6 bases). The CDR3 spans 13 residues. Germline values: CDR1 SEHNR, CDR2 FQNEAQ (reference sequence). Trimming cost V 5 bases and J 4 bases, with 12 bases left between them. CDR3 loop: CASSPEGVYEQYF. Written as DNA, the CDR3 is TGTGCCAGCAGCCCAGAGGGGGTTTACGAGCAGTACTTC. The full variable domain, in which reference TRBV7-9 and TRBJ2-7 provide the parts outside the CDR3, is DTGVSQNPRHKITKRGQNVTFRCDPISEHNRLYWYRQTLGQGPEFLTYFQNEAQLEKSRLLSDRFSAERPKGSFSTLEIQRTEQGDSAMYLCASSPEGVYEQYFGPGTRLTVT.

A few counts support this clone. V is TRBV30 and J is TRBJ2-1, with no clear D. The germline V gene has CDR1 GTSNPN and CDR2 SVGIG (reference sequence). This CDR3 is built from 12 residues. The V end was cut by 2 bases, the J end by 5 bases, with 7 bases between. Here the CDR3 DNA reads TGTGCCTGGAGTTTTTCCAACAATGAGCAGTTCTTC. This gives the protein CAWSFSNNEQFF.

The gene calls are TRBV7-9 and TRBJ1-1; perhaps TRBD1 as D (5 bases). The CDR3 is 13 amino acids. V was pared by 5 bases and J by 11 bases, with 18 bases between. Germline loops: CDR1 SEHNR, CDR2 FQNEAQ (reference sequence). CDR3 sequence: CASSPFRDLGAFF. The DNA of the CDR3 is TGTGCCAGCAGCCCCTTTAGGGACCTAGGGGCTTTCTTT.

The rearrangement uses TRBV7-6 and TRBJ1-6; D remains unclear. The CDR3 contains 12 residues. Looked up from germline, CDR1 is SGHVS and CDR2 is FNYEAQ. Between the trimmed V and J ends, which lost 4 bases and 6 bases, there was a span of 4 bases. The DNA of the CDR3 is TGTGCCAGCAGCTACTCTAATTCACCCCTCCACTTT. Amino acid sequence: CASSYSNSPLHF.

CDR3: CASSFGTNSYEQYF. The CDR3 DNA reads as TGTGCCAGCAGTTTCGGGACAAACTCCTACGAGCAGTACTTC. The chain links TRBV27 to TRBJ2-7, with a possible D match to TRBD1 (6 bases). This CDR3 comprises 14 residues. Germline loops: CDR1 MNHEY, CDR2 SMNVEV (reference sequence). V was trimmed by 3 bases and J by 0 bases, leaving 9 bases between them.

This clone was seen only a few times. The chain carries TRBV7-9 and TRBJ2-1, with TRBD2 matching 11 bases. V lost 5 bases and J lost 5; bases outside the gene matches: 8. The CDR3 runs to 16 residues. Germline values: CDR1 SEHNR, CDR2 FQNEAQ (reference sequence). The CDR3 DNA follows: TGTGCCAGCAGCCCATTTAGCGGGGGGGCTCACAATGAGCAGTTCTTC. Translating gives CASSPFSGGAHNEQFF.

V usage is TRBV2 and J usage is TRBJ2-1; 9 bases are a match to TRBD1. Germline V gene sequence: CDR1 SNHLY, CDR2 FYNNEI. The CDR3 consists of 15 residues. J gave up 1 base and V 3 bases, and 1 base lay outside the gene matches. CDR3 sequence (DNA): TGTGCCAGCAGTGAGGGGACAGGGTCCTACAATGAGCAGTTCTTC. Translating gives CASSEGTGSYNEQFF.

The chain joins TRBV30 to TRBJ2-5; D gene ambiguous. Per the germline V gene, CDR1 is GTSNPN and CDR2 is SVGIG (reference sequence). V lost 2 bases and J lost 4, with 2 bases in between. This CDR3 is 10 amino acids long. CDR3 region: CAWSRETQYF. CDR3 nucleotide sequence: TGTGCCTGGAGTAGAGAGACCCAGTACTTC.

The rearrangement uses TRBV6-1 and TRBJ2-1; 8 bases are shared with TRBD1. This CDR3 has 15 amino acids. V gave up 3 bases and J gave up 7 bases; unmatched junction bases: 8. Looked up from germline, CDR1 is MNHNS and CDR2 is SASEGT. The CDR3 loop reads CASSDWAGGMNEQFF. CDR3 bases: TGTGCCAGCAGTGATTGGGCAGGGGGCATGAATGAGCAGTTCTTC.

In its sample, this clone was seen a few times. The chain recombines TRBV29-1 with TRBJ2-1; D is perhaps TRBD2 (6 bases). Germline CDR1 reads SQVTM; CDR2 reads ANQGSEA. V gave up 5 bases and J gave up 7 bases, with 12 bases separating them. The CDR3 has 12 amino acids. The CDR3 reads CSVMRGPNEQFF. In DNA form, the CDR3 reads TGCAGCGTTATGCGGGGTCCGAATGAGCAGTTCTTC.

The chain recombines TRBV1 with TRBJ1-1. TRBV1 has pseudogene status. The CDR3 runs to 16 residues. The CDR3: CTSSQEVHGLNTEAFF. CDR3 DNA sequence: TGCACCAGCAGCCAAGAGGTTCACGGTTTGAACACTGAAGCTTTCTTT.

This clone has a handful of counts. The chain links TRBV11-2 to TRBJ2-3; 7 nucleotides align to TRBD1. Per germline, CDR1 SGHAT and CDR2 FQNNGV. The trim removed 5 bases at V and 0 bases at J, leaving 11 bases unmatched. The CDR3 sequence is 17 residues long. The chain's CDR3 is CASSNPTGEGSTDTQYF. The CDR3, as DNA: TGTGCCAGCAGCAACCCAACAGGGGAAGGTAGCACAGATACGCAGTATTTT.

This sequence joins TRBV13 and TRBJ2-7; 9 nucleotides agree with TRBD1. This CDR3 is built from 16 residues. The V gene end was trimmed by 4 bases and the J gene end by 5 bases; junction bases not matched to a gene: 12. Per germline, CDR1 PRHDT and CDR2 FYEKMQ (reference sequence). CDR3 protein: CASSSTVGTGLDEQYF. Written as DNA, the CDR3 is TGTGCCAGCAGCTCAACAGTAGGGACAGGGTTAGACGAGCAGTACTTC.

This clone has a handful of counts. The V call is TRBV5-4, the J call TRBJ2-7, with unresolved D. Trimming pared 2 bases from V and 1 base from J, leaving 7 bases between. Looked up from germline, CDR1 is SGHNT and CDR2 is YYREEE (reference sequence). The CDR3 has 13 residues. The CDR3 DNA sequence: TGTGCCAGCAGCTTCTTGGGATCCTACGAGCAGTACTTC. Amino acid sequence: CASSFLGSYEQYF.